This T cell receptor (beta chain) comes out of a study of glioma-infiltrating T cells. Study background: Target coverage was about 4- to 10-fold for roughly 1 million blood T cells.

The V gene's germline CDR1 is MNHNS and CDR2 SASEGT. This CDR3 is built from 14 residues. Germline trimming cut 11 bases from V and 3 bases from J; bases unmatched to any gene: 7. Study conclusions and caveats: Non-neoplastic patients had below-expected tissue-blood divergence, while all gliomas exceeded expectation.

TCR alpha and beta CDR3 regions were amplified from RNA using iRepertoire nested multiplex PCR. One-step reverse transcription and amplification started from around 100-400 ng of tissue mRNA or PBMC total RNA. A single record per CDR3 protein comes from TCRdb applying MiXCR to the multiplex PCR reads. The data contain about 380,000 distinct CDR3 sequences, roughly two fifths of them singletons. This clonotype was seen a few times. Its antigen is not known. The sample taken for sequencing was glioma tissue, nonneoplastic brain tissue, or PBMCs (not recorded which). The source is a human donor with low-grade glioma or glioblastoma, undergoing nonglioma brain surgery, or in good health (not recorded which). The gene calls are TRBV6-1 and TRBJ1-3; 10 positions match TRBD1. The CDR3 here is CAGKTGGDGNTIYF. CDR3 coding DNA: TGTGCCGGCAAGACAGGGGGCGATGGAAACACCATATATTTT.